This TCR beta chain was recovered during a study of T cells expressing NK-cell markers. After re-calling the 5' RACE reads, TCRdb lists one entry per CDR3 protein, DNA absent. The sample data list approximately 420,000 distinct CDR3 sequences. The CDR3 covers 14 residues. This chain joins TRBV12-3 or TRBV12-4 and TRBJ2-1; TCRdb returns TRBD2, unconfirmable since there is no DNA. Specimen: blood T cells: a sorted CD56 or NKG2C T cell subset, CD4+ or CD8+ T cells, or bulk PBMC T cells (not recorded which). The TCR sequence derives from a woman aged 50 to 60 in good health. CDR3: CASSSSGRANEQFF.